The source of this T cell receptor beta chain is a study of blood T cell repertoires in COVID-19. Some clones are missing from TCRdb's copy, which holds only in-frame ones; the method was immunoSEQ multiplex PCR. The sample lists about 160,000 clones, roughly 80% occurring once. The CDR3 extends over 14 amino acids. Looked up from germline, CDR1 is SGHTA and CDR2 is FQGTGA. Trimming left V 3 bases short and J 1 base short, with 7 bases between. Sequencing used PBMCs or T cells enriched from blood (not recorded which). This clonotype was obtained from a woman aged 40 to 50 with acute COVID-19. This sequence joins TRBV7-3 and TRBJ2-1; D remains ambiguous. DNA of the CDR3: TGTGCCAGCAGCTTTTCGGGTTCCTACAATGAGCAGTTCTTC. Encoded protein: CASSFSGSYNEQFF.